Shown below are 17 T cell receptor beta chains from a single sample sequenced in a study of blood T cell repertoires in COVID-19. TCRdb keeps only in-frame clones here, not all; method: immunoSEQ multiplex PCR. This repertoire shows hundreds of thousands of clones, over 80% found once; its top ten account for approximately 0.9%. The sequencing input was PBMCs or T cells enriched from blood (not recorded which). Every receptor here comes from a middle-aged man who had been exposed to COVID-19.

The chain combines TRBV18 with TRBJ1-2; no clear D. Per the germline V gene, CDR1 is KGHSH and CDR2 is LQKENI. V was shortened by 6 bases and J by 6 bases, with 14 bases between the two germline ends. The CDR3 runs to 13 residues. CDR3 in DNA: TGTGCCAGCTCCCTCGGATACGGGGATGGCTACACCTTC. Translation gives CASSLGYGDGYTF.

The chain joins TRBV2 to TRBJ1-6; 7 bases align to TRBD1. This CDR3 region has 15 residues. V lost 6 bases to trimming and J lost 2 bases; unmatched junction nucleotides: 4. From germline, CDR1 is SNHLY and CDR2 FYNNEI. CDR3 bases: TGTGCCAGCAGCCGGGACAGACCCTATAATTCACCCCTCCACTTT. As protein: CASSRDRPYNSPLHF.

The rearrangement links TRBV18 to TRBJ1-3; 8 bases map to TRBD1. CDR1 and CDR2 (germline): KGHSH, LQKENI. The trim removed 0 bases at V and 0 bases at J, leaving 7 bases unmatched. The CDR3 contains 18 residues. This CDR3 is CASSPPGQGADSGNTIYF. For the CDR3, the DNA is TGTGCCAGCTCACCACCGGGGCAGGGGGCCGACTCTGGAAACACCATATATTTT.

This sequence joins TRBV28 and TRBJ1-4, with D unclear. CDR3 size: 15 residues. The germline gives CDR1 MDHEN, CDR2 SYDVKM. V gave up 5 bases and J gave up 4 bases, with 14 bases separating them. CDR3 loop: CASSKARPYNEKLFF. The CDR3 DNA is TGTGCCAGCAGTAAAGCCCGCCCCTATAATGAAAAACTGTTTTTT. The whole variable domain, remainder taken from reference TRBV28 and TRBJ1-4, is DVKVTQSSRYLVKRTGEKVFLECVQDMDHENMFWYRQDPGLGLRLIYFSYDVKMKEKGDIPEGYSVSREKKERFSLILESASTNQTSMYLCASSKARPYNEKLFFGSGTQLSVL.

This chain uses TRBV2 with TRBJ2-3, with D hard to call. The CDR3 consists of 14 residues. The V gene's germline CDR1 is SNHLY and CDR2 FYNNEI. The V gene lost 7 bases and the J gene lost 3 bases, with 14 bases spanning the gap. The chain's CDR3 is CASTALTDTDTQYF. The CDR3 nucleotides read TGTGCCAGCACCGCTTTGACTGATACAGATACGCAGTATTTT.

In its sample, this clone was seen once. CDR3 bases: TGTGCCAGCAGCTTGGCCTGGGCCAGGGGTGGCACTGAAGCTTTCTTT. Amino acids: CASSLAWARGGTEAFF. The V gene is TRBV5-4, the J gene TRBJ1-1; tentative D call: TRBD1 (6 bases). CDR1 SGHNT and CDR2 YYREEE come from the germline V gene (reference sequence). The CDR3 length is 16 residues. V was trimmed by 0 bases and J by 4 bases, leaving 16 bases between them.

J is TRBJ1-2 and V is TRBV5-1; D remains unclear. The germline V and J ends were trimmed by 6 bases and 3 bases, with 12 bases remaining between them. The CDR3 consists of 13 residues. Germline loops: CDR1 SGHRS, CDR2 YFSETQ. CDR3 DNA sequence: TGCGCCAGCACCTCCGACACCCACTATGGCTACACCTTC. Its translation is CASTSDTHYGYTF.

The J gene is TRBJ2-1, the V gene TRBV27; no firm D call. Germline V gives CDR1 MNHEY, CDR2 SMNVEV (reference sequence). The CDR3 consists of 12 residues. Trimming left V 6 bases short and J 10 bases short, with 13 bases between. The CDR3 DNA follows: TGTGCCAGCAGCTACCATCCTGTAGAGCAGTTCTTC. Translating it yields CASSYHPVEQFF.

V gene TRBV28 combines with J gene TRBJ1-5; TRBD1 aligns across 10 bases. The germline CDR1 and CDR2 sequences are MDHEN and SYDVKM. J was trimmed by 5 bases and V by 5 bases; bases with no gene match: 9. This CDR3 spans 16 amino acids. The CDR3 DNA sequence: TGTGCCAGCAGTCTAGGGACAGGGGCTTCTCATCAGCCCCAGCATTTT. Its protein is CASSLGTGASHQPQHF.

CDR3 sequence: CASSPLTGLGVHEQYV. The DNA for the CDR3 is TGTGCCAGCAGTCCCCTCACAGGACTAGGGGTCCACGAGCAGTACGTC. V usage is TRBV25-1 and J usage is TRBJ2-7; 7 nucleotides match TRBD2. The germline CDR1 and CDR2 sequences are MGHDK and SYGVNS. J lost 5 bases, V lost 5 bases, and 15 bases had no gene match. This CDR3 has 16 residues.

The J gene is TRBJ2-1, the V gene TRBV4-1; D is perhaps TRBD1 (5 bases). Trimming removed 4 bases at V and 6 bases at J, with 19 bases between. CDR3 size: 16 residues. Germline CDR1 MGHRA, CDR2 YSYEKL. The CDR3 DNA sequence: TGCGCCAGCAGCCCTCTGGGGCAGGGAAATATCAATGAGCAGTTCTTC. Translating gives CASSPLGQGNINEQFF.

CDR3 sequence: CASSQDRIQPQHF. CDR3 bases: TGCGCCAGCAGCCAAGATCGTATACAGCCCCAGCATTTT. J is TRBJ1-5 and V is TRBV4-1; D remains ambiguous. The length of the CDR3 is 13 residues. V shed 0 bases and J shed 7 bases, with 7 bases lying between them. Germline CDR1 is MGHRA and CDR2 is YSYEKL.

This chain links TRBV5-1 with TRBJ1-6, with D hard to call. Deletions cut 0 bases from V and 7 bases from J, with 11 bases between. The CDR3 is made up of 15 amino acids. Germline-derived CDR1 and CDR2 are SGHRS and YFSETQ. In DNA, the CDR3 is TGCGCCAGCAGCTTGGTTGACGGGGTGAATTCACCCCTCCACTTT. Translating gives CASSLVDGVNSPLHF. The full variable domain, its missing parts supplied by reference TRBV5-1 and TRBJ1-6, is KAGVTQTPRYLIKTRGQQVTLSCSPISGHRSVSWYQQTPGQGLQFLFEYFSETQRNKGNFPGRFSGRQFSNSRSEMNVSTLELGDSALYLCASSLVDGVNSPLHFGNGTRLTVT.

This chain's CDR3 is CASSPKFRVSNEQFF. As DNA, the CDR3 is TGTGCCAGCAGCCCGAAGTTCCGGGTCAGCAATGAGCAGTTCTTC. The J gene is TRBJ2-1, the V gene TRBV7-9; D is unclear. The CDR3 runs 15 residues. V was shortened by 5 bases and J by 6 bases, with 17 bases between the two germline ends. Germline values: CDR1 SEHNR, CDR2 FQNEAQ (reference sequence).

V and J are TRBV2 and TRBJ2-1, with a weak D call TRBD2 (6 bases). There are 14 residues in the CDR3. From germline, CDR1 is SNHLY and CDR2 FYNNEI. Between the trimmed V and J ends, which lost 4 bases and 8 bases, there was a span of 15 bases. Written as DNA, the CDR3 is TGTGCCAGCAGTGGCCAGGGAGGAAGCGATGAGCAGTTCTTC. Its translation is CASSGQGGSDEQFF.

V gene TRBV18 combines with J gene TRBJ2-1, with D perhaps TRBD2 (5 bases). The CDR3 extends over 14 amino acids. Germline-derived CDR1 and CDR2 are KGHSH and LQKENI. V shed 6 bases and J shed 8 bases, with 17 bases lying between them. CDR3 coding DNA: TGTGCCAGCTCTCTCCTTTGGGGAGTAGATGAGCAGTTCTTC. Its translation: CASSLLWGVDEQFF.

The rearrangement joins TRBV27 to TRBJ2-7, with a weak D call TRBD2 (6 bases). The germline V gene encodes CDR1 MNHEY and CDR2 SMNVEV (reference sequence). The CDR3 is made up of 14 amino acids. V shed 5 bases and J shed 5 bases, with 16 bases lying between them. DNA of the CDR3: TGTGCCAGCAGTCCTCGTTTTCCGGGGGACGAGCAGTACTTC. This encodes CASSPRFPGDEQYF.